One T cell receptor (beta chain) is described in this entry. Antigen specificity is unknown. Other nucleotide sequences in the sample specify the same CDR3. This sample is drawn from a study of shared clonotypes between healthy human individuals. Study-wide background: CD8 memory received one plate per donor, CD8 naive two, CD4 memory three and CD4 naive three. Whole-study results and caveats: Among a few donors, roughly 5% of naive CD4 clonotypes were found in common. Naive subsets tended to show greater estimated richness than memory subsets.

V was shortened by 1 base and J by 3 bases, with 6 bases between the two germline ends. The CDR3 loop spans 13 amino acids. Germline CDR1 SEHNR, CDR2 FQNEAQ (reference sequence). Profiling relied on immunoSEQ multiplex PCR, and the TCRdb table lists in-frame clones only, not all of them. The sample holds about 690,000 clones; roughly 87% are singletons and the top ten take 30% to 40%. This sequence was found in a man aged 18 to 29 in good health. Some clones in this sample may be carry-over from other donors' samples. The sample consisted of memory CD8+ T cells from PBMCs. Documented subset: CD45RO+ cells pooled with CCR7-negative TemRA cells. This chain uses TRBV7-9 with TRBJ1-2, with D tentatively TRBD1 (5 bases). As DNA, the CDR3 is TGTGCCAGCAGCTTAGGGGACCACTATGGCTACACCTTC. It codes for CASSLGDHYGYTF.